This T cell receptor beta chain was observed in a study of shared clonotypes between healthy human individuals. The overall study: Two women and a few men aged 18 to 49 made up the donors. Study results and caveats: Donor clonotype sharing was expected to depend on sequencing depth.

Remarks on this clone: Its specificity is not known.

Naive CD8 isolation took CD45RO-negative cells positively selected for CCR7 and excluded terminally differentiated effector memory CD45RA+ cells. Donors, without exception, were Caucasian adults residing in Nashville, Tennessee. The assay was run at deep level. TCRdb keeps only in-frame clones here, not all; method: immunoSEQ multiplex PCR. Here the sample spans about 2.1 million clones, around 93% being singletons. V lost 3 bases to trimming and J lost 6 bases, with 13 bases between them. Germline V lookup: CDR1 SGHTA, CDR2 FQGNSA. The CDR3 length is 14 residues. Sequenced sample: naive CD8+ T cells from PBMCs. The chain recombines TRBV7-2 with TRBJ2-3; no clear D gene. This receptor was identified in a man aged 18 to 35 in good health. Some clones in this sample may be carry-over from other donors' samples. The CDR3 is CASSFNSGGDTQYF. The CDR3 nucleotides are TGTGCCAGCAGCTTTAACTCTGGCGGTGATACGCAGTATTTT.